These 22 T cell receptor beta chains came from one sample sequenced in a study of cytomegalovirus exposure and HLA in healthy donors. Amplification used 60 Vbeta primers and 13 Jbeta primers. This table comes from immunoSEQ multiplex PCR, and its TCRdb copy is limited to in-frame clones, with some not included. Among about 190,000 clones, about 87% were seen once, and the ten largest hold over 1%. The material sequenced was PBMCs. Every receptor here comes from a man under 40 in good health and CMV-seronegative.

This clone has only a few counts. This chain links TRBV6-5 with TRBJ1-6, with D possibly TRBD1 on 5 matching bases. CDR1 is MNHEY and CDR2 is SVGAGI in the germline V gene. The CDR3 is 15 residues long. Deletions cut 7 bases from V and 5 bases from J, with 15 bases between. DNA for the CDR3: TGTGCCAGCAACCCCGAAGGGGCCGATAATTCACCCCTCCACTTT. Its protein product is CASNPEGADNSPLHF.

This chain links TRBV7-9 with TRBJ2-1, with D perhaps TRBD1 (6 bases). This CDR3 has 15 amino acids. Trimming took 1 base from V and 8 from J, leaving 15 bases between them. Germline CDR1 SEHNR, CDR2 FQNEAQ (reference sequence). The CDR3 DNA follows: TGTGCCAGCAGCTTAGGCCAGGGGCCCCTCCATGAGCAGTTCTTC. Translating it yields CASSLGQGPLHEQFF.

This clone was seen only a few times. The rearrangement uses TRBV28 and TRBJ2-5, with D perhaps TRBD2 (5 bases). Trimming shortened V by 2 bases and J by 7 bases, and 14 bases separated the two germline ends. Germline V gives CDR1 MDHEN, CDR2 SYDVKM. The CDR3 is 14 residues long. The CDR3: CASSLEGFSGTQYF. The CDR3, as DNA: TGTGCCAGCAGTTTAGAGGGTTTTAGTGGGACCCAGTACTTC.

This clone was observed a handful of times. This chain joins TRBV15 and TRBJ2-7, with TRBD1 identical over 7 bases. The CDR3 sequence is 14 residues long. Germline lookup yields CDR1 LNHNV and CDR2 YYDKDF (reference sequence). Germline trimming cut 6 bases from V and 3 bases from J; bases unmatched to any gene: 8. The CDR3 loop is CATSRQGRGYEQYF. CDR3 DNA: TGTGCCACCAGTAGACAGGGTAGGGGCTACGAGCAGTACTTC.

The rearrangement uses TRBV6-1 and TRBJ1-2, with D perhaps TRBD1 (5 bases). Germline V gives CDR1 MNHNS, CDR2 SASEGT. V was shortened by 6 bases and J by 3 bases, with 14 bases between the two germline ends. The CDR3 sequence is 14 residues long. The CDR3 loop reads CASRIPREYYGYTF. CDR3 sequence (DNA): TGTGCCAGCAGAATCCCCAGGGAATACTATGGCTACACCTTC.

This clone turned up a few times. The chain is built from TRBV5-1 and TRBJ1-1; D is perhaps TRBD1 (6 bases). The CDR3 is 14 amino acids. Looked up from germline, CDR1 is SGHRS and CDR2 is YFSETQ. V was shortened by 4 bases and J by 0 bases, with 10 bases between the two germline ends. CDR3 sequence: CASSPGTLNTEAFF. CDR3 DNA sequence: TGCGCCAGCAGCCCCGGGACATTGAACACTGAAGCTTTCTTT.

The chain couples TRBV6-1 to TRBJ1-2, with D maybe TRBD1 (6 bases). V shed 4 bases and J shed 0 bases, with 15 bases lying between them. Germline V CDR1 and CDR2: MNHNS, SASEGT. The CDR3 extends over 16 amino acids. The CDR3 loop is CASSGMDRGPNYGYTF. The CDR3 DNA follows: TGTGCCAGCAGTGGGATGGACAGAGGCCCTAACTATGGCTACACCTTC.

V gene TRBV7-2 combines with J gene TRBJ2-1, with TRBD1 matching over 8 bases. This CDR3 has 15 residues. With 4 bases clipped from V and 4 bases from J, the junction kept 6 bases outside the gene matches. Germline lookup yields CDR1 SGHTA and CDR2 FQGNSA. CDR3 in amino acids: CASSSDRAGYNEQFF. CDR3 nucleotides: TGTGCCAGCAGCTCGGACAGGGCCGGATACAATGAGCAGTTCTTC.

V gene TRBV4-1 combines with J gene TRBJ2-5; 8 bases fit TRBD1. With 4 bases clipped from V and 1 base from J, the junction kept 5 bases outside the gene matches. Germline values: CDR1 MGHRA, CDR2 YSYEKL. CDR3 size: 15 residues. The CDR3 loop is CASSRGQGPQETQYF. The CDR3 DNA sequence: TGCGCCAGCAGCCGAGGACAGGGACCCCAAGAGACCCAGTACTTC.

The rearrangement joins TRBV10-3 to TRBJ2-7; TRBD2 aligns across 7 bases. The CDR3 loop spans 15 amino acids. Germline V gives CDR1 ENHRY, CDR2 SYGVKD. The junction had 11 bases not matched to a gene; V was cut back by 6 bases and J by 3 bases. The CDR3 loop reads CAIRATGGVLYEQYF. The CDR3 coding sequence is TGTGCCATCAGGGCAACTGGGGGGGTGCTCTACGAGCAGTACTTC.

The chain is built from TRBV6-5 and TRBJ1-5; unclear D gene. Trimming shortened V by 2 bases and J by 4 bases, and 12 bases separated the two germline ends. The CDR3 runs 15 residues. CDR1 is MNHEY, CDR2 SVGAGI, per germline. The CDR3 sequence is CASSYSRRSNQPQHF. As DNA, the CDR3 is TGTGCCAGCAGTTACAGTCGGAGGTCAAATCAGCCCCAGCATTTT.

The CDR3 sequence: CSAPRGDEQYF. CDR3 nucleotide sequence: TGCAGTGCCCCCCGCGGAGACGAGCAGTACTTC. The chain couples TRBV20-1 to TRBJ2-7; D not resolved. Germline lookup yields CDR1 DFQATT and CDR2 SNEGSKA (reference sequence). This CDR3 has 11 amino acids. The germline V and J ends were trimmed by 6 bases and 5 bases, with 11 bases remaining between them.

The rearrangement links TRBV6-4 to TRBJ1-2; D is unclear. The CDR3 length is 9 residues. Germline-derived CDR1 and CDR2 are MRHNA and SNTAGT. V dropped 9 bases and J dropped 6 bases, with 5 bases sitting between them. The CDR3 reads CARQDGYTF. In DNA, the CDR3 is TGTGCCAGACAAGATGGCTACACCTTC.

CDR3 protein: CASSLPGVTYNEQFF. The CDR3 nucleotides read TGTGCCAGCAGTTTGCCAGGGGTAACCTACAATGAGCAGTTCTTC. The V call is TRBV27, the J call TRBJ2-1, with TRBD1 as a possible D gene (6 bases). CDR3 length: 15 amino acids. Per germline, CDR1 MNHEY and CDR2 SMNVEV (reference sequence). V lost 3 bases to trimming and J lost 2 bases, with 11 bases between them.

V is TRBV28 and J is TRBJ1-2; 8 bases are a match to TRBD1. In germline, CDR1 is MDHEN, CDR2 SYDVKM. The V and J ends lost 5 bases and 3 bases, in that order; junction bases with no gene match: 11. This CDR3 is built from 16 residues. The CDR3 is CASSPARTGTYYGYTF. The CDR3 DNA reads as TGTGCCAGCAGTCCAGCCCGGACAGGGACCTACTATGGCTACACCTTC.

The J gene is TRBJ2-3, the V gene TRBV7-9; D may be TRBD2 (5 bases). The CDR3 has 12 residues. Per the germline V gene, CDR1 is SEHNR and CDR2 is FQNEAQ (reference sequence). In DNA form, the CDR3 reads TGTTCCGTTGGAGGAGGCACAGATACGCAGTATTTT. It is translated as CSVGGGTDTQYF. The full variable domain, in which reference TRBV7-9 and TRBJ2-3 provide the parts outside the CDR3, is DTGVSQNPRHKITKRGQNVTFRCDPISEHNRLYWYRQTLGQGPEFLTYFQNEAQLEKSRLLSDRFSAERPKGSFSTLEIQRTEQGDSAMYLCSVGGGTDTQYFGPGTRLTVL.

A few counts support this clone. The chain has TRBV6-1 and TRBJ2-7; 7 bases agree with TRBD1. The germline CDR1 and CDR2 sequences are MNHNS and SASEGT. V lost 7 bases to trimming and J lost 2 bases; unmatched junction nucleotides: 11. This CDR3 contains 15 residues. The CDR3 DNA reads TGTGCCAGCACCACCGGGACAGTAATTCCCTACGAGCAGTACTTC. Amino acid sequence: CASTTGTVIPYEQYF.

This clone has a handful of counts. The chain has TRBV4-1 and TRBJ1-5, with D maybe TRBD1 (6 bases). From germline, CDR1 is MGHRA and CDR2 YSYEKL. This CDR3 has 17 amino acids. Trimming shortened V by 4 bases and J by 0 bases, and 16 bases separated the two germline ends. The CDR3 nucleotides read TGCGCCAGCAGCCGTTTACCAGGGGCGATTAGCAATCAGCCCCAGCATTTT. Residues: CASSRLPGAISNQPQHF.

The V call is TRBV6-5, the J call TRBJ2-1, with D possibly being TRBD2 (7 bases). The CDR3 runs to 15 residues. The germline gives CDR1 MNHEY, CDR2 SVGAGI. V was shortened by 4 bases and J by 9 bases, with 19 bases between the two germline ends. The CDR3 nucleotides read TGTGCCAGCAGTTCGGAGGGAATGGGAGGGGGTGAGCAGTTCTTC. Translation gives CASSSEGMGGGEQFF.

A remark on this clone: This specimen includes other DNA sequences encoding the same CDR3. J is TRBJ2-7 and V is TRBV19; 10 bases line up with TRBD2. Trimming cost V 3 bases and J 4 bases; bases outside gene matches: 3. The V gene's germline CDR1 is LNHDA and CDR2 SQIVND (reference sequence). The CDR3 covers 14 residues. DNA of the CDR3: TGTGCCAGTAGTATTTCTAGCGGGAGTTACGAGCAGTACTTC. Protein: CASSISSGSYEQYF.

J is TRBJ1-6 and V is TRBV7-8; TRBD1 matches 7 bases. This CDR3 spans 14 amino acids. CDR1 is SGHVS and CDR2 is FQNEAQ in the germline V gene. The V gene end was trimmed by 8 bases and the J gene end by 9 bases; junction bases not matched to a gene: 10. CDR3 nucleotides: TGTGCCAGCGGAGGGGGCGGGGTGAGTTCACCCCTCCACTTT. It encodes CASGGGGVSSPLHF.

V is TRBV14 and J is TRBJ2-1, with D hard to call. The ends were cut back, 5 bases at V and 7 bases at J, with 12 bases in the middle. The CDR3 is 13 amino acids. From germline, CDR1 is SGHDN and CDR2 FVKESK. The CDR3 nucleotides read TGTGCCAGCAGCAAGGAGATTTGGAATGAGCAGTTCTTC. Translation: CASSKEIWNEQFF.